This T cell receptor beta chain was identified during a study of blood T cell repertoires in COVID-19. Study-wide background: The United States, Italy and Spain were the sources of the acute and convalescent COVID-19 samples. T cells, B-cell-depleted T cells, or PBMCs provided the cDNA or gDNA that served as material.

Generated by immunoSEQ multiplex PCR, the TCRdb table keeps only in-frame clones and is missing some. The sample holds around 300,000 clones; 90% are singletons and the top ten take 0.95% to 1.3%. The CDR3 is 14 amino acids. V dropped 6 bases and J dropped 7 bases, with 18 bases sitting between them. Germline CDR1 MNHEY, CDR2 SMNVEV (reference sequence). This chain joins TRBV27 and TRBJ2-5; no clear D gene. The clonotype originates from a woman aged 30 to 39 who had recovered from COVID-19. Specimen: PBMCs or T cells enriched from blood (not recorded which). CDR3 sequence: CASSFSLPQSTQYF. CDR3 coding DNA: TGTGCCAGCAGCTTTAGTTTACCTCAATCGACCCAGTACTTC.